What follows describes a single TCR beta chain. What antigen it recognizes has not been identified. The record has no base qualities; no much larger clone is one base away. The entry originates in a study of beta chain features in type 1 diabetes (dated 2018 in TCRdb). For the wider study: Patients and healthy donors did not differ in mean age, gender distribution, total cell number or subset yield. A total of approximately 99,000,000 sorted cells were examined across all samples, and RNA yield correlated strongly with the number of cells per subset. The study compared the TCRB repertoires of sorted circulating CD4+ T cell subsets in recently diagnosed type 1 diabetes patients with those in matched healthy donors. Whereas all 30 or so donors provided naive and central memory subsets, regulatory and stem cell-like memory subsets were isolated from just 8 patients and roughly eight healthy donors. Study-wide findings and limitations: At VDJ recombination sites, patients with type 1 diabetes made fewer insertions and deleted more nucleotides, a pattern implying thymic rearrangement abnormalities. HLA sub-analyses involved small numbers of individuals, so any influence of HLA type on TCRB rearrangement remained unresolved. Type 1 diabetes patients showed a moderate but significant shortening of TCRB CDR3 length in all four CD4+ subsets. Naive, central memory and regulatory TCRB repertoires appeared to be more similar among patients than among healthy donors. PCR may preferentially amplify shorter templates, but because patient and control samples were amplified and corrected together, any resulting skew would affect both groups equally. Because cDNA was sequenced instead of genomic DNA, activated cells with high expression could be over-represented, although the groups did not differ in activation or CD3 levels.

All of the isolated RNA was reverse transcribed with the High Capacity cDNA Reverse Transcription Kit, so expressed TCRB transcripts were sequenced. Naive, central memory and regulatory T cell samples underwent deep immunoSEQ sequencing, averaging roughly 3.5 million total reads per sample. Sorted cells were lysed in RLT buffer and RNA was extracted with DNase-treated RNeasy Micro or Mini kits, depending on cell number. Each cell subset was processed on its own to prevent cross-contamination, while patient and healthy donor samples were processed together. TCRB sequences were amplified from cDNA with the immunoSEQ multiplex PCR, producing 87-bp fragments spanning the CDR3 region. Sequencing of the amplicons was done on the Illumina HiSeq platform. Processing in the source paper ran as follows. PCR bias was computationally corrected using synthetic template baselines, reads within Hamming distance 2 were collapsed, and singletons that could not be merged were discarded. Reads were aligned to IMGT to assign V, D and J genes, CDR3 length, and insertions or deletions at six rearrangement sites. Clonotype counts were normalized to sorted cell number within each subset before computing true diversity and Gini coefficients with the tcR R package. Repertoire sharing was quantified using the overlap coefficient calculated on TCRB nucleotide sequences. Out-of-frame TCRB sequences from naive cells were analyzed to stand in for the pre-selection repertoire. In its TCRdb copy, this immuneACCESS table keeps in-frame sequences only and misses some clones. Where compared with another copy, unresolved V genes explain less than half of these, and the others have no known cause. The DNA was the basis for D and trimming; V, J and clone size are from that table. For this sample the table gives approximately 730,000 clones, of which under 15% were detected only once. Less than 0.025% of the sample lies in the top ten.

From each donor, a single peripheral blood sample of about 120 mL on average was drawn into heparinised tubes. Using a panel that included CD45RO, CCR7, CD25, CD127, CD95 and CD27, naive, central memory, regulatory and stem cell-like memory CD4+ T cells were sorted on a BD FACSAria II. Purity was above 95% for every sorted population. Right away, PBMCs were isolated by Lymphoprep density gradient centrifugation and were stained directly, with no culture step. So that batch effects would be minimized, each experiment stained and sorted samples in pairs, pairing one healthy donor with one patient. Cut back by 4 bases and 1 base, the V and J ends lie 7 bases apart. CDR1 and CDR2, looked up from the germline V gene, are SGHTA and FQGTGA. Taken from cysteine to phenylalanine, the CDR3 has 13 residues. Only the CDR3 part of the read is kept: 39 bases, read in frame from the first base.

The material sequenced was naive CD4+ T cells from blood. In the paper's terms, the cell subset or site label means: true naive CD4+ T cells. This clonotype was sampled from a man younger than 30 with type 1 diabetes. The sequence links TRBV7-3 to TRBJ1-1, with the D segment identity uncertain. The nucleotides read TGTGCCAGCAGCTCATACAAGAACACTGAAGCTTTCTTT. This sequence encodes CASSSYKNTEAFF.